This TCR beta chain derives from a study of blood T cells in healthy people across ages. The CDR3 is 13 amino acids. V dropped 7 bases and J dropped 3; count of bases not matched to a gene: 4. CDR1 is MNHEY, CDR2 SVGAGI, per germline. In this sample, this clonotype turned up a few times. Primed by a sample-barcoded 5' primer and a J-beta primer mix, a second PCR proceeded for about 6 to 11 cycles. TCRdb reanalysed the 5' RACE reads using MiXCR and keeps one entry per CDR3 protein. Among about 720,000 distinct CDR3 sequences listed, roughly 25% were seen once. In addition, the sample was reused for a study of T cells of mothers and their children.

This receptor was taken from a boy between 10 and 17 years old in good health. Material for sequencing was blood. V gene TRBV6-5 combines with J gene TRBJ2-7; the match to TRBD1 covers 9 bases. Here the CDR3 DNA reads TGTGCCAGCACCAAGGACAGGGGCTACGAGCAGTACTTC. Its protein is CASTKDRGYEQYF.